This T cell receptor (beta chain) was captured by sequencing in a study of T-cell reconstitution after alpha-beta-depleted transplantation in children. The CDR3 contains 14 residues. The V end lost 8 bases, the J end lost 4 bases, and 15 bases lay between the germline ends. Unique molecular identifiers were incorporated into the prepared TCRbeta library. From the PCR reads, TCRdb called clonotypes with MiXCR, one entry per CDR3 protein. The sample includes 450,000 to 600,000 distinct CDR3 sequences, around 18% of them seen just once. This chain uses TRBV12-3 or TRBV12-4 with TRBJ2-4, with D maybe TRBD2 (6 bases). The clonotype originates from a human donor who donated a stem cell graft to a child with acute lymphoblastic leukemia. The sample was PBMCs from the stem cell graft donor, taken from the stem cell graft. CDR3 region: CASRDISGKNIQYF. The CDR3 DNA reads as TGTGCCAGCCGTGACATTAGCGGAAAAAACATTCAGTACTTC.